Listed below are T cell receptor beta chains from one sample, sequenced in a study of blood T cells in healthy people across ages. TCRdb analysed the 5' RACE reads with MiXCR anew, one entry per CDR3 protein. The sample has about 840,000 distinct CDR3 sequences, about 28% seen once. These sequences were also reported in another study, on T cells of mothers and their children.

Sequencing used blood. The origin of the receptors is a woman in her forties in good health. The CDR3 runs from the conserved cysteine through the conserved F or W. The order of the fields is D gene, J gene, CDR3 length, V gene, clone size, CDR3 protein, CDR3 DNA. The D gene is left open where the match is weak. Clone size is shown for a subset of rows, as once, few, many or a class of expanded clone.

>.|TRBJ1-5|14|TRBV10-3|.
CATNDGQLNQPQHF
TGCGCCACTAACGACGGACAGCTCAATCAGCCCCAGCATTTT
>.|TRBJ1-3|14|TRBV20-1|few
CSATHISAGNTIYF
TGCAGTGCTACACACATTTCGGCTGGAAACACCATATATTTT
>.|TRBJ2-7|15|TRBV20-1|.
CSASAGTSWAYEQYF
TGCAGTGCTAGCGCCGGGACCTCGTGGGCCTACGAGCAGTACTTC
>.|TRBJ2-5|14|TRBV7-9|few
CASRTAPGTETQYF
TGTGCCAGCAGAACAGCACCCGGGACAGAGACCCAGTACTTC
>.|TRBJ1-5|17|TRBV4-3|once
CASSQDQLRGRGQPQHF
TGCGCCAGCAGCCAAGACCAACTACGGGGGAGAGGTCAGCCCCAGCATTTT
>.|TRBJ1-1|12|TRBV15|few
CATSRDRERAFF
TGTGCCACCAGCAGAGACAGGGAGAGAGCTTTCTTT
>.|TRBJ1-5|14|TRBV2|.
CASRKTSGNQPQHF
TGTGCCAGCAGGAAGACATCTGGCAATCAGCCCCAGCATTTT
>.|TRBJ2-5|12|TRBV7-2|.
CASSPGRKTQYF
TGTGCCAGCAGCCCCGGAAGAAAGACCCAGTACTTC
>.|TRBJ2-2|17|TRBV6-6|.
CASSWLGGGSLTGELFF
TGTGCCAGCAGTTGGCTAGGCGGAGGGAGCCTCACCGGGGAGCTGTTTTTT
>.|TRBJ2-1|14|TRBV9|.
CASSPRGVNYEQFF
TGTGCCAGCAGCCCCAGGGGGGTTAACTATGAGCAGTTCTTC
>.|TRBJ2-6|13|TRBV7-9|many
CASSPRRANVLTF
TGTGCCAGCAGCCCGCGGCGGGCCAACGTCCTGACTTTC
>TRBD2|TRBJ2-5|14|TRBV20-1|.
CSARSGGGQETQYF
TGCAGTGCTCGATCCGGGGGAGGGCAAGAGACCCAGTACTTC
>TRBD1|TRBJ2-1|14|TRBV12-3/TRBV12-4|few
CASSAPTGTNEQFF
TGTGCCAGCAGTGCGCCGACAGGGACCAATGAGCAGTTCTTC
>TRBD1|TRBJ1-2|15|TRBV25-1|.
CASSEKGTGWYGYTF
TGTGCCAGCAGTGAAAAAGGGACAGGGTGGTATGGCTACACCTTC
>.|TRBJ1-2|13|TRBV6-5|.
CVSSYDRRYGYTF
TGTGTCAGCAGTTACGACAGGAGATATGGCTACACCTTC
>.|TRBJ2-4|16|TRBV12-3/TRBV12-4|many
CASSPDLRSYKNIQYF
TGTGCCAGCAGTCCAGATCTCAGGTCATACAAAAACATTCAGTACTTC
>TRBD1|TRBJ2-3|15|TRBV9|few
CASSALGQRTDTQYF
TGTGCCAGCAGCGCCCTGGGACAGCGCACAGATACGCAGTATTTT
>.|TRBJ1-1|14|TRBV20-1|few
CSARGGPPGTEAFF
TGCAGTGCTAGAGGCGGGCCCCCGGGGACTGAAGCTTTCTTT
>TRBD1|TRBJ2-1|14|TRBV5-1|few
CASSPTITGAGQFF
TGCGCCAGCAGCCCCACTATTACAGGGGCGGGGCAGTTCTTC
>.|TRBJ1-6|18|TRBV6-5|few
CASSLDRPLGSYNSPLHF
TGTGCCAGCAGTCTCGACAGGCCCCTAGGATCCTATAATTCACCCCTCCACTTT
>.|TRBJ2-5|14|TRBV7-2|many
CASSVGRNQETQYF
TGTGCCAGCAGCGTAGGGCGGAACCAAGAGACCCAGTACTTC
>TRBD2|TRBJ2-7|17|TRBV15|.
CATSRGTSGRANYEQYF
TGTGCCACCAGCAGAGGGACTAGCGGGAGGGCCAACTACGAGCAGTACTTC
>TRBD1|TRBJ2-1|13|TRBV5-1|many
CASSYGTGNEQFF
TGCGCCAGCAGCTACGGGACAGGCAATGAGCAGTTCTTC
>.|TRBJ1-5|12|TRBV3-1|few
CASSQLSQPQHF
TGTGCCAGCAGCCAACTCAGTCAGCCCCAGCATTTT
>.|TRBJ2-1|12|TRBV6-5|many
CASSGTYDEQFF
TGTGCCAGCAGTGGAACGTACGATGAGCAGTTCTTC
>TRBD1|TRBJ2-7|12|TRBV29-1|many
CSVGQDSYEQYF
TGCAGCGTGGGACAGGACTCCTACGAGCAGTACTTC
>.|TRBJ2-1|14|TRBV3-1|.
CTSSQGVASDEQFF
TGTACCAGCAGCCAAGGGGTAGCTAGCGATGAGCAGTTCTTC
>TRBD1|TRBJ2-6|17|TRBV6-6|many
CASSPGQTLSGANVLTF
TGTGCCAGCAGCCCGGGACAGACTTTATCTGGGGCCAACGTCCTGACTTTC
>.|TRBJ1-1|12|TRBV6-5|few
CASTTAGSEAFF
TGTGCCAGCACCACCGCGGGATCTGAAGCTTTCTTT
>.|TRBJ1-2|14|TRBV30|.
CAWALQEFVYGYTF
TGTGCCTGGGCACTACAGGAGTTTGTCTATGGCTACACCTTC
>.|TRBJ2-5|14|TRBV5-1|.
CTSSLDSGSETQYF
TGCACCAGCAGCTTAGACAGTGGTTCAGAGACCCAGTACTTC
>.|TRBJ2-5|14|TRBV15|few
CATSRRDIQWEQYF
TGTGCCACCAGCCGGAGGGACATCCAGTGGGAGCAGTACTTC
>.|TRBJ1-2|11|TRBV29-1|.
CSIQDSYGYTF
TGCAGCATACAGGACTCCTATGGCTACACCTTC